This TCR beta chain was sequenced in a study of blood T cell repertoires in COVID-19. Study at large: Whether acute or convalescent, the COVID-19 samples came from the United States, Italy and Spain.

Germline V lookup: CDR1 GTSNPN, CDR2 SVGIG (reference sequence). Trimming shortened V by 4 bases and J by 0 bases, and 9 bases separated the two germline ends. The CDR3 spans 13 residues. Using immunoSEQ multiplex PCR, the repertoire was profiled, and TCRdb retains in-frame clones only, with some absent. The sample has approximately 330,000 clones, roughly 88% seen once. The clonotype originates from a woman in her forties or fifties with active or convalescent COVID-19. What was sequenced was peripheral blood. This chain links TRBV30 with TRBJ1-2; unclear D gene. This CDR3 is CAWTPEPNYGYTF. DNA for the CDR3: TGTGCCTGGACCCCAGAACCTAACTATGGCTACACCTTC.